This is a list of T cell receptor beta chains from one sample in a study of blood T cells in healthy people across ages. Each CDR3 protein gets one entry after TCRdb re-called the 5' RACE reads with MiXCR. The table includes roughly 1,300,000 distinct CDR3 sequences, approximately 63% detected once. Sequencing was performed on blood. These receptors came from a man between 18 and 29 years old in good health. Each CDR3 is given with its conserved first and last residue. Fields, in order: J gene, D gene, clone size, V gene, CDR3 DNA, CDR3 protein. The D gene is left open where the match is weak. Only part of the rows carry a size: once, few, many, or a class if the clone is expanded.

J: TRBJ1-1
D: -
size: -
V: TRBV10-3
DNA: TGTGCCATCAGTGAGAGGCAGGGATGGACTGAAGCTTTCTTT
CDR3: CAISERQGWTEAFF

J: TRBJ1-2
D: -
size: -
V: TRBV6-5
DNA: TGTGCCAGCAGTTACCAGGAAGGGTATGGCTACACCTTC
CDR3: CASSYQEGYGYTF

J: TRBJ2-7
D: -
size: -
V: TRBV10-3
DNA: TGTGCCATCAATGTTGGGGGCGACGGAGCCCTGTACTTC
CDR3: CAINVGGDGALYF

J: TRBJ2-1
D: TRBD2
size: -
V: TRBV3-1
DNA: TGTGCCAGCAGCCCAGCGGGAGGGCAGTACAATGAGCAGTTCTTC
CDR3: CASSPAGGQYNEQFF

J: TRBJ2-3
D: -
size: -
V: TRBV15
DNA: TGTGCCACCAGTGGGGGGATCCCAGATACGCAGTATTTT
CDR3: CATSGGIPDTQYF

J: TRBJ2-3
D: TRBD1
size: -
V: TRBV6-5
DNA: TGTGCCAGCAGTTACTGGGGGGACAGGGCCACAGATACGCAGTATTTT
CDR3: CASSYWGDRATDTQYF

J: TRBJ1-4
D: TRBD1
size: -
V: TRBV20-1
DNA: TGCAGTGCTAGCGATCCGGGACAGAGGGTTGAAAAACTGTTTTTT
CDR3: CSASDPGQRVEKLFF

J: TRBJ1-2
D: -
size: -
V: TRBV20-1
DNA: TGCAGTGCTTCGATTGACAGAGAATATGGCTACACCTTC
CDR3: CSASIDREYGYTF

J: TRBJ1-2
D: -
size: once
V: TRBV20-1
DNA: TGCAGTGCTATAGCTTCAGGCCGGGGGTTTGGCTATGGCTACACCTTC
CDR3: CSAIASGRGFGYGYTF

J: TRBJ2-2
D: TRBD1
size: -
V: TRBV5-5
DNA: TGTGCCAGCAGCCTCGGCCGGGACAGGGAATACGCCGGGGAGCTGTTTTTT
CDR3: CASSLGRDREYAGELFF

J: TRBJ1-4
D: -
size: few
V: TRBV7-9
DNA: TGTGCCAGCAGCTTAGATGAGGCGGGGAAACTGTTTTTT
CDR3: CASSLDEAGKLFF

J: TRBJ1-2
D: -
size: -
V: TRBV4-2
DNA: TGTGCCATCAGCCAAATACAGGCAAGTGGCTACACCTTC
CDR3: CAISQIQASGYTF

J: TRBJ1-1
D: -
size: -
V: TRBV7-2
DNA: TGTGCCAGCAGCTCCCTGTGGGGGAACACTGAAGCTTTCTTT
CDR3: CASSSLWGNTEAFF

J: TRBJ2-1
D: -
size: -
V: TRBV11-3
DNA: TGTGCCAGCAGCCCCCAAGGGTCTAGGGGGCAGTTCTTC
CDR3: CASSPQGSRGQFF

J: TRBJ1-5
D: -
size: few
V: TRBV20-1
DNA: TGCAGTGCTAGAGAGCTAGAATATAGCAATCAGCCCCAGCATTTT
CDR3: CSARELEYSNQPQHF

J: TRBJ2-7
D: -
size: -
V: TRBV5-1
DNA: TGCGCCAGCAGCTTTGTAGAAAACTACGAGCAGTACTTC
CDR3: CASSFVENYEQYF

J: TRBJ2-1
D: TRBD2
size: -
V: TRBV11-2
DNA: TGTGCCAGCAGCCCTGCCGGGACTAGCCCAATTAGCTCCTACAATGAGCAGTTCTTC
CDR3: CASSPAGTSPISSYNEQFF

J: TRBJ1-2
D: -
size: -
V: TRBV7-2
DNA: TGTGCCAGCAGCCAAAGCTGGGGGGTCATTGGCTACACCTTC
CDR3: CASSQSWGVIGYTF

J: TRBJ2-1
D: -
size: few
V: TRBV29-1
DNA: TGCAGCGTTGAGGGGGTGGTGAGGGCGTACAATGAGCAGTTCTTC
CDR3: CSVEGVVRAYNEQFF

J: TRBJ2-2
D: -
size: -
V: TRBV24-1
DNA: TGTGCCACCAGTGATTTGGCAGGGACCAGGGAGCTGTTTTTT
CDR3: CATSDLAGTRELFF

J: TRBJ1-2
D: -
size: -
V: TRBV7-2
DNA: TGTGCCAGCAGCCCCCTATTTACGGGCTTCTATGGCTACACCTTC
CDR3: CASSPLFTGFYGYTF

J: TRBJ2-7
D: -
size: -
V: TRBV28
DNA: TGTGCCAGCAGTTATCAGACTGATTCCTACGAGCAGTACTTC
CDR3: CASSYQTDSYEQYF

J: TRBJ2-4
D: TRBD2
size: few
V: TRBV7-2
DNA: TGTGCCAGCAGCTCGACTAGCGGGGCCAAAAACATTCAGTACTTC
CDR3: CASSSTSGAKNIQYF

J: TRBJ2-7
D: -
size: few
V: TRBV20-1
DNA: TGCAGTGCTACCCTCTCGGACAGATCCCTCTACGAGCAGTACTTC
CDR3: CSATLSDRSLYEQYF

J: TRBJ1-6
D: -
size: many
V: TRBV28
DNA: TGTGCCAGCAAAGTTTCGAATTCACCCCTCCACTTT
CDR3: CASKVSNSPLHF

J: TRBJ1-4
D: -
size: -
V: TRBV7-2
DNA: TGTGCCAGCAGCTTAATGGCGGGGCTGGGAGAAAAACTGTTTTTT
CDR3: CASSLMAGLGEKLFF

J: TRBJ2-1
D: TRBD1
size: few
V: TRBV4-3
DNA: TGCGCCAGCAGCCAAGATGCTAGGGGGCGTGAGCAGTTCTTC
CDR3: CASSQDARGREQFF

J: TRBJ2-1
D: TRBD1
size: -
V: TRBV3-1
DNA: TGTGCCAGCAGCCCTCGGACAGGGGGTGGTTTGCAGTTCTTC
CDR3: CASSPRTGGGLQFF

J: TRBJ2-1
D: -
size: -
V: TRBV27
DNA: TGTGCCAGCAGCCCTCCGACCCCGACTAGTTACAGTGAGCAGTTCTTC
CDR3: CASSPPTPTSYSEQFF

J: TRBJ2-1
D: TRBD1
size: few
V: TRBV2
DNA: TGTGCCAGCAGTAGCCCCGGGACAGGTTACAATGAGCAGTTCTTC
CDR3: CASSSPGTGYNEQFF

J: TRBJ1-2
D: -
size: -
V: TRBV7-8
DNA: TGTGCCAGCAGCTTAGGTTCCTGGCGGAACTATGGCTACACCTTC
CDR3: CASSLGSWRNYGYTF

J: TRBJ2-3
D: TRBD2
size: -
V: TRBV7-2
DNA: TGTGCCAGCAGCTCTAGCGGGGTGACAGATACGCAGTATTTT
CDR3: CASSSSGVTDTQYF

J: TRBJ2-3
D: -
size: few
V: TRBV9
DNA: TGTGCCAGCAGCGTAGTCGAGGGGGATACGCAGTATTTT
CDR3: CASSVVEGDTQYF

J: TRBJ1-3
D: TRBD1
size: -
V: TRBV4-2
DNA: TGTGCCAGCAGCCCAAGTCCCTACGACAGGGTCTACGGAAACACCATATATTTT
CDR3: CASSPSPYDRVYGNTIYF

J: TRBJ2-3
D: -
size: few
V: TRBV20-1
DNA: TGCAGTGCTAGAGATGGGCGGTCGGCTACGCAGTATTTT
CDR3: CSARDGRSATQYF

J: TRBJ2-3
D: -
size: -
V: TRBV10-1
DNA: TGCGCCAGCAGTGAGGCGGGGACCGGTCAGGCACAGTATTTT
CDR3: CASSEAGTGQAQYF

J: TRBJ2-2
D: TRBD2
size: -
V: TRBV7-2
DNA: TGTGCCAGCAGCACACGGGGGGGCGGGACCGGGGAGCTGTTTTTT
CDR3: CASSTRGGGTGELFF

J: TRBJ2-7
D: TRBD2
size: -
V: TRBV5-1
DNA: TGCACCAGCAGCTTGGATCTAGCGGGAGTCCTCTACGAGCAGTACTTC
CDR3: CTSSLDLAGVLYEQYF

J: TRBJ2-7
D: -
size: -
V: TRBV5-5
DNA: TGTGCCAGCAGCTTCGGGCAGGGTTACTCCGAGCAGTACTTC
CDR3: CASSFGQGYSEQYF

J: TRBJ2-5
D: TRBD2
size: -
V: TRBV6-1
DNA: TGTGCCAGCACGGTGGTAGCGGGAGCTCTCAGTGAGCAGTACTTC
CDR3: CASTVVAGALSEQYF

J: TRBJ2-2
D: TRBD1
size: -
V: TRBV7-9
DNA: TGTGCCAGCAGCCCCGGGACAGGGAGTCGCACCGGGGAGCTGTTTTTT
CDR3: CASSPGTGSRTGELFF

J: TRBJ1-2
D: -
size: -
V: TRBV11-2
DNA: TGTGCCAGCAGCTTGGGGAGGGGAGTATTCGGCTACACCTTC
CDR3: CASSLGRGVFGYTF

J: TRBJ2-7
D: -
size: -
V: TRBV4-1
DNA: TGCGCCAGCAGCCAAGATCTAGCCAATGAGCAGTACTTC
CDR3: CASSQDLANEQYF

J: TRBJ1-2
D: TRBD1
size: -
V: TRBV25-1
DNA: TGTGCCAGCAGAGGAAGGGGGCGCGAAAACTATGGCTACACCTTC
CDR3: CASRGRGRENYGYTF

J: TRBJ2-6
D: -
size: -
V: TRBV29-1
DNA: TGCAGCGCCCTGGGAGTCTCTGAGGCCAACGTCCTGACTTTC
CDR3: CSALGVSEANVLTF

J: TRBJ1-4
D: -
size: -
V: TRBV15
DNA: TGTGCCACCAGCAGAGATGTTCGTAGTTATGAAAAACTGTTTTTT
CDR3: CATSRDVRSYEKLFF

J: TRBJ2-7
D: TRBD1
size: few
V: TRBV7-2
DNA: TGTGCCAGCAGTCCAGGGGGTACTAGAAGCTACGAGCAGTACTTC
CDR3: CASSPGGTRSYEQYF

J: TRBJ1-2
D: TRBD1
size: -
V: TRBV14
DNA: TGTGCCAGCAGCCAAGAGAGGGGGCGCTCCTATGGCTACACCTTC
CDR3: CASSQERGRSYGYTF

J: TRBJ1-1
D: TRBD1
size: -
V: TRBV20-1
DNA: TGCAGTGTCCTTACAGGGGGAGGCACTGAAGCTTTCTTT
CDR3: CSVLTGGGTEAFF

J: TRBJ1-2
D: -
size: -
V: TRBV24-1
DNA: TGTGCCACCAGTGATTTCCGTGGCTACACCTTC
CDR3: CATSDFRGYTF

J: TRBJ2-2
D: -
size: -
V: TRBV5-1
DNA: TGCGCCAGCAGTCCGGAGGAGGGGTGGAACACCGGGGAGCTGTTTTTT
CDR3: CASSPEEGWNTGELFF

J: TRBJ2-5
D: -
size: -
V: TRBV7-2
DNA: TGTGCCAGCAGCTTAGTGGAGCTCCAAGAGACCCAGTACTTC
CDR3: CASSLVELQETQYF

J: TRBJ2-3
D: -
size: -
V: TRBV7-2
DNA: TGTGCCAGCAGCTTAGAACTTGGCACAGATACGCAGTATTTT
CDR3: CASSLELGTDTQYF

J: TRBJ1-4
D: -
size: many
V: TRBV20-1
DNA: TGCAGTGCTAGAGATGCGGGACAAGTAGAAAAACTGTTTTTT
CDR3: CSARDAGQVEKLFF

J: TRBJ2-3
D: -
size: few
V: TRBV7-2
DNA: TGTGCCAGCAGCCTGAGAAAGGTGTCCCTTACCACAGATACGCAGTATTTT
CDR3: CASSLRKVSLTTDTQYF

J: TRBJ2-1
D: TRBD2
size: -
V: TRBV5-1
DNA: TGCGCCAGCAGCTTGGCCCGGACTAGGGACTACAATGAGCAGTTCTTC
CDR3: CASSLARTRDYNEQFF

J: TRBJ1-1
D: -
size: few
V: TRBV20-1
DNA: TGCAGTGCTAGTTTGTTGGCCACCTCAGAAGCTTTCTTT
CDR3: CSASLLATSEAFF

J: TRBJ1-2
D: TRBD1
size: -
V: TRBV20-1
DNA: TGCAGTGCTGTCGACAGGGGTCGACACGGTGGCTACACCTTC
CDR3: CSAVDRGRHGGYTF

J: TRBJ2-5
D: -
size: -
V: TRBV11-1
DNA: TGTGCCAGCAGCCACAGACACCGCGGGGAGCAGTACTTC
CDR3: CASSHRHRGEQYF